The 9 T cell receptor beta chains listed next were all sequenced from one sample in a study of T cell changes during pregnancy in multiple sclerosis. Assay: immunoSEQ multiplex PCR; the TCRdb copy retains only in-frame clones and omits some. Here the sample spans approximately 66,000 clones, over 80% being singletons. Source: peripheral blood, taken in the third trimester of pregnancy. The receptors come from a female donor in good health, enrolled as a control in a pregnancy study.

The chain employs TRBV19 and TRBJ1-3; no firm D call. From germline, CDR1 is LNHDA and CDR2 SQIVND (reference sequence). The CDR3 totals 13 residues. V was cut by 1 base and J by 7 bases, with 8 bases left in between. This CDR3 reads CASSIGPGNTIYF. In nucleotides, the CDR3 is TGTGCCAGTAGTATAGGACCCGGGAACACCATATATTTT.

The CDR3 nucleotides are TGTGCCAGCAGTCCTACTAGCGGGAGGGCCAGGTCTTACGAGCAGTACTTC. Amino acids: CASSPTSGRARSYEQYF. The chain uses TRBV27 and TRBJ2-7, with TRBD2 identical over 13 bases. The V gene's germline CDR1 is MNHEY and CDR2 SMNVEV (reference sequence). There are 17 residues in the CDR3. The J segment lost 4 bases and the V segment lost 5 bases, leaving 11 bases of the junction unmatched.

The chain recombines TRBV2 with TRBJ2-1; 11 bases are shared with TRBD1. Germline-derived CDR1 and CDR2 are SNHLY and FYNNEI. After removal of 4 bases from V and 6 bases from J, the junction contained 5 bases not matched to a gene. The CDR3 is made up of 15 amino acids. Here the CDR3 reads CASSAGQGARNEQFF. Here the CDR3 DNA reads TGTGCCAGCAGTGCTGGACAGGGGGCGCGCAATGAGCAGTTCTTC.

The V gene is TRBV6-1, the J gene TRBJ2-2; D remains unclear. Trimming removed 7 bases from V and 4 bases from J, with 4 bases in between. The CDR3 spans 11 residues. The germline V gene has CDR1 MNHNS and CDR2 SASEGT. This CDR3 reads CASTLTGELFF. The DNA for the CDR3 is TGTGCCAGCACCCTCACCGGGGAGCTGTTTTTT.

The V call is TRBV4-2, the J call TRBJ2-1; 10 positions agree with TRBD2. The CDR3 runs to 14 residues. With V trimmed by 4 bases and J by 7 bases, 4 bases remained unmatched. The germline gives CDR1 LGHNA, CDR2 YNFKEQ. The CDR3 here is CASSPGLAENEQFF. CDR3 coding DNA: TGTGCCAGCAGCCCAGGACTAGCGGAGAATGAGCAGTTCTTC.

J is TRBJ2-1 and V is TRBV7-3, with D perhaps matching TRBD2 (5 bases). Between the trimmed V and J ends, which lost 4 bases and 7 bases, there was a span of 14 bases. The CDR3 covers 14 residues. From germline, CDR1 is SGHTA and CDR2 FQGTGA. In nucleotides, the CDR3 is TGTGCCAGCAGCTCCCGGGGTGGCGGGAATGAGCAGTTCTTC. Its protein product is CASSSRGGGNEQFF.

The chain joins TRBV7-9 to TRBJ2-2, with 7 bases lining up with TRBD1. J gave up 7 bases and V 5 bases, and 7 bases lay outside the gene matches. In germline, CDR1 is SEHNR, CDR2 FQNEAQ (reference sequence). The CDR3 is 14 residues long. This CDR3 is CASSKLQGFGELFF. CDR3 DNA: TGTGCCAGCAGCAAACTACAGGGGTTCGGGGAGCTGTTTTTT.

The chain couples TRBV2 to TRBJ1-2; 8 bases agree with TRBD1. Germline V lookup: CDR1 SNHLY, CDR2 FYNNEI. This CDR3 has 16 residues. Trimming removed 3 bases from V and 6 bases from J; junction bases left unmatched: 12. The CDR3 sequence is CASSDAFAGGVNGYTF. The CDR3 nucleotides read TGTGCCAGCAGTGATGCGTTCGCAGGGGGCGTCAATGGCTACACCTTC.

The chain is built from TRBV7-6 and TRBJ2-7, with D tentatively TRBD1 (5 bases). The CDR3 loop spans 14 amino acids. With 1 base removed from V and 5 bases from J, the gap between germline ends came to 12 bases. Germline V lookup: CDR1 SGHVS, CDR2 FNYEAQ. The CDR3 coding sequence is TGTGCCAGCAGCTTAGGGGGCCAGGTGAACGAGCAGTACTTC. It yields the protein CASSLGGQVNEQYF.